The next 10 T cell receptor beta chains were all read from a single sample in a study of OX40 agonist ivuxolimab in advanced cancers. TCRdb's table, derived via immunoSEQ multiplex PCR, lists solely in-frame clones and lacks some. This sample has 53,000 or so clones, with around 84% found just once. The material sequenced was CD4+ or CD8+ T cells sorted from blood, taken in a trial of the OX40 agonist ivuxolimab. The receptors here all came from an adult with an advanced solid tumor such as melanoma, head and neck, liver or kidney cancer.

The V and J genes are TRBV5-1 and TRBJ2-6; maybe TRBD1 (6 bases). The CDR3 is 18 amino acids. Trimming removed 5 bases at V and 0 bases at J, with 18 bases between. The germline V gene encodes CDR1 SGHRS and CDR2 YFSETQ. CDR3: CASREDSAFVSGANVLTF. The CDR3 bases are TGCGCCAGCAGGGAGGACAGCGCCTTTGTCTCTGGGGCCAACGTCCTGACTTTC.

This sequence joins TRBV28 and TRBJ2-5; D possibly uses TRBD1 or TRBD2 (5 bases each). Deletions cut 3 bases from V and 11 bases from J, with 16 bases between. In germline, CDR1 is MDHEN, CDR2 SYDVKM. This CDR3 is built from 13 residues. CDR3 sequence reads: CASSLRMGRLQYF. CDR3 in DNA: TGTGCCAGCAGTTTGAGGATGGGACGCTTGCAGTACTTC.

The CDR3 DNA is TGCAGCGTTGGATTAGGTCACGAGCAGTACTTC. Translating it yields CSVGLGHEQYF. This rearrangement joins TRBV29-1 to TRBJ2-7; D remains ambiguous. Looked up from germline, CDR1 is SQVTM and CDR2 is ANQGSEA. This CDR3 spans 11 amino acids. V lost 4 bases and J 5 bases, leaving 9 bases between the germline ends.

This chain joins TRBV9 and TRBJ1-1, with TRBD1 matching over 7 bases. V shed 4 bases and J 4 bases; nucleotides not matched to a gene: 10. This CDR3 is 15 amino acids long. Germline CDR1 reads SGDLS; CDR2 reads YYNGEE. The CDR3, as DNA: TGTGCCAGCAGCCGTGGAGGGGGCGGGGGCACTGAAGCTTTCTTT. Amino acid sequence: CASSRGGGGGTEAFF.

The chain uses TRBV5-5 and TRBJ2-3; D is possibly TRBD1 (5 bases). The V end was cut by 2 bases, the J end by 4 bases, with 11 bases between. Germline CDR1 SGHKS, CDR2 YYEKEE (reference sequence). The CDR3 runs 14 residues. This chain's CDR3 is CASSFLGLSDTQYF. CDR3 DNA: TGTGCCAGCAGCTTTTTGGGGCTCTCAGATACGCAGTATTTT.

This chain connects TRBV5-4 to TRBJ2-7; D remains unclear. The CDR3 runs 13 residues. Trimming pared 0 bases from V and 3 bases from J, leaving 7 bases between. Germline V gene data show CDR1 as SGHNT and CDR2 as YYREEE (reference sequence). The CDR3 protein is CASSLAGIYEQYF. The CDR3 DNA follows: TGTGCCAGCAGCTTGGCAGGAATCTACGAGCAGTACTTC.

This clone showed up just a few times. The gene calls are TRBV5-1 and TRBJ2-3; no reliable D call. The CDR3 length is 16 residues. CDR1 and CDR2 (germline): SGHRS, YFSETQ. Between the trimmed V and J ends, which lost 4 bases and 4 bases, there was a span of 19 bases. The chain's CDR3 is CASSATGPRAADTQYF. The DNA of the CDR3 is TGCGCCAGCAGCGCAACCGGGCCTCGGGCGGCAGATACGCAGTATTTT.

The CDR3 sequence is CASSAAPRENPSPLHF. For the CDR3, the DNA is TGTGCCAGCAGTGCGGCCCCACGGGAGAACCCCTCACCCCTCCACTTT. The chain carries TRBV6-1 and TRBJ1-6, with no clear D. CDR1 and CDR2 (germline): MNHNS, SASEGT. The V gene lost 4 bases and the J gene lost 10 bases, with 20 bases spanning the gap. The CDR3 is 16 amino acids.

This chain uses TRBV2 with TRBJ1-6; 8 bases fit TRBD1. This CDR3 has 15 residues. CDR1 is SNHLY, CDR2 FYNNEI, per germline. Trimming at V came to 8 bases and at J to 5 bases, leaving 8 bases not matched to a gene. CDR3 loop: CASFAGGADNSPLHF. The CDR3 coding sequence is TGTGCCAGCTTCGCAGGGGGCGCGGATAATTCACCCCTCCACTTT.

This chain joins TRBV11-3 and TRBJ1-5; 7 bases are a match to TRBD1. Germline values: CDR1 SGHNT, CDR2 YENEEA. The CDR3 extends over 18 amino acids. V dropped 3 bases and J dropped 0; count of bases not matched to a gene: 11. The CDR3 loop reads CASSFRDSRLYSNQPQHF. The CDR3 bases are TGTGCCAGCAGCTTCCGGGACAGCCGCTTGTATAGCAATCAGCCCCAGCATTTT.